These 24 T cell receptor beta chains came from one sample sequenced in a study of OX40 agonist ivuxolimab in advanced cancers. Profiling relied on immunoSEQ multiplex PCR, and the TCRdb table lists in-frame clones only, not all of them. The sample shows some 68,000 clones, 86% of them seen only once. The sample was CD4+ or CD8+ T cells sorted from blood, taken in a trial of the OX40 agonist ivuxolimab. Source of these receptors: an adult with an advanced solid tumor such as melanoma, head and neck, liver or kidney cancer.

The V and J genes are TRBV30 and TRBJ2-5; maybe TRBD1 (6 bases). This CDR3 has 12 amino acids. V was pared by 4 bases and J by 4 bases, with 10 bases between. CDR1 and CDR2 (germline): GTSNPN, SVGIG (reference sequence). The CDR3 DNA reads as TGTGCCTGGATCACAGGGACAGAGACCCAGTACTTC. It yields the protein CAWITGTETQYF.

V is TRBV18 and J is TRBJ1-3; D not certain. The CDR3 sequence is 14 residues long. Germline V lookup: CDR1 KGHSH, CDR2 LQKENI. Trimming removed 5 bases at V and 4 bases at J, with 12 bases between. CDR3 sequence: CASSSTEYGNTIYF. The CDR3 DNA reads TGTGCCAGCTCATCGACTGAATACGGAAACACCATATATTTT.

Within the sample, this clone is medium-sized (0.01 to 0.1%). V and J are TRBV5-1 and TRBJ2-1; TRBD1 matches at 10 bases. Germline trimming cut 3 bases from V and 9 bases from J; bases unmatched to any gene: 9. Germline V lookup: CDR1 SGHRS, CDR2 YFSETQ. The length of the CDR3 is 15 residues. CDR3 sequence reads: CASSSGTGVGSEQFF. CDR3 nucleotides: TGCGCCAGCAGCTCCGGGACAGGGGTGGGGAGTGAGCAGTTCTTC.

This chain connects TRBV6-5 to TRBJ2-1, with D hard to call. The CDR3 extends over 14 amino acids. Germline V CDR1 and CDR2: MNHEY, SVGAGI. Trimming left V 7 bases short and J 3 bases short, with 13 bases between. CDR3 DNA: TGTGCCAGCATGGGTATAAGAAACTACAATGAGCAGTTCTTC. This sequence encodes CASMGIRNYNEQFF.

The chain carries TRBV2 and TRBJ2-2; D remains ambiguous. The CDR3 has 14 residues. Germline CDR1 is SNHLY and CDR2 is FYNNEI. The germline V and J ends were trimmed by 6 bases and 0 bases, with 8 bases remaining between them. The CDR3 nucleotides are TGTGCCAGCAGGGAACAGACGAACACCGGGGAGCTGTTTTTT. It is translated as CASREQTNTGELFF.

The chain combines TRBV5-1 with TRBJ2-3, with 9 bases identical to TRBD2. Germline V gene sequence: CDR1 SGHRS, CDR2 YFSETQ. The CDR3 is 17 amino acids. V trimming: 0 bases; J trimming: 2 bases; junction bases outside the gene matches: 7. CDR3 amino acids: CASSLEPGTSLTDTQYF. The CDR3, as DNA: TGCGCCAGCAGCTTGGAGCCGGGGACTAGCCTCACAGATACGCAGTATTTT.

The J gene is TRBJ2-5, the V gene TRBV6-5, with a tentative D call TRBD2 (6 bases). The germline V and J ends were trimmed by 2 bases and 11 bases, with 12 bases remaining between them. CDR3 length equals 12 residues. Germline V gives CDR1 MNHEY, CDR2 SVGAGI. CDR3 amino acids: CASSYGGKEQYF. The CDR3 DNA sequence: TGTGCCAGCAGTTACGGAGGGAAAGAGCAGTACTTC.

Concerning this clone itself: Just one base apart from a much larger clone, this may be a read error. In the same sample, other DNA sequences code for this CDR3. This chain connects TRBV25-1 to TRBJ1-2; the D is unclear. This CDR3 comprises 14 residues. Germline-derived CDR1 and CDR2 are MGHDK and SYGVNS. The CDR3 nucleotides read TGTGCCAGCAGTGAATTAGGGTCAGGAGGAGGCTACACCTTT. Protein sequence: CASSELGSGGGYTF.

V is TRBV28 and J is TRBJ2-5; 7 bases line up with TRBD1. The CDR3 runs 16 residues. V shed 3 bases, J shed 4 bases, and the junction held 11 bases outside the gene matches. Germline V gene data show CDR1 as MDHEN and CDR2 as SYDVKM. In DNA form, the CDR3 reads TGTGCCAGCAGTTTTTTTAGTTGGAACAGGGGAGAGACCCAGTACTTC. This sequence encodes CASSFFSWNRGETQYF.

The V call is TRBV6-4, the J call TRBJ2-2; D gene ambiguous. V gave up 2 bases and J gave up 1 base, with 5 bases separating them. The CDR3 is made up of 14 amino acids. The germline V gene has CDR1 MRHNA and CDR2 SNTAGT. The CDR3, as DNA: TGTGCCAGCAGTGACGGTTGGAACACCGGGGAGCTGTTTTTT. The encoded protein is CASSDGWNTGELFF.

The CDR3 coding sequence is TGTGCCAGCAGTTGGGGGGGGACTAGCGGGAATGAGCAGTTCTTC. Its protein is CASSWGGTSGNEQFF. The chain links TRBV28 to TRBJ2-1; 12 bases are shared with TRBD2. Germline assignment: CDR1 MDHEN and CDR2 SYDVKM. The length of the CDR3 is 15 residues. Losses at the gene ends were 4 bases for V and 7 bases for J; bases not matched to a gene: 5.

This chain uses TRBV18 with TRBJ2-7; 7 bases fit TRBD2. CDR1 is KGHSH and CDR2 is LQKENI in the germline V gene. The CDR3 has 18 amino acids. With 1 base clipped from V and 6 bases from J, the junction kept 18 bases outside the gene matches. The CDR3 nucleotides read TGTGCCAGCTCACCACTACCTCCCAGCGGGACTTCTCCGGCCGAGCAGTACTTC. This sequence encodes CASSPLPPSGTSPAEQYF.

The V gene is TRBV2, the J gene TRBJ1-4, with TRBD1 as a possible D gene (6 bases). This CDR3 contains 16 residues. Germline CDR1 SNHLY, CDR2 FYNNEI. V gave up 5 bases and J gave up 0 bases, with 13 bases separating them. For the CDR3, the DNA is TGTGCCAGCAGTAACGACAGGAGACCAACTAATGAAAAACTGTTTTTT. Its translation is CASSNDRRPTNEKLFF.

The chain carries TRBV19 and TRBJ2-7, with TRBD2 matching over 11 bases. The trim removed 5 bases at V and 0 bases at J, leaving 12 bases unmatched. The germline gives CDR1 LNHDA, CDR2 SQIVND (reference sequence). CDR3 length: 18 residues. The CDR3 DNA reads as TGTGCCAGTAGTCCTCTCTCATCTACTAGCGGGAGCTCCTACGAGCAGTACTTC. This encodes CASSPLSSTSGSSYEQYF.

This clone was seen a single time. J is TRBJ2-1 and V is TRBV6-6; 13 positions match TRBD2. Looked up from germline, CDR1 is MNHNY and CDR2 is SVGAGI (reference sequence). This CDR3 has 16 amino acids. The V segment lost 2 bases and the J segment 8 bases; nucleotides outside the gene matches: 6. In DNA, the CDR3 is TGTGCCAGCAGTTACCCCGGGACTAGCGGGATCTATGAGCAGTTCTTC. The encoded protein is CASSYPGTSGIYEQFF.

This clone has just a few counts. The V call is TRBV19, the J call TRBJ1-4; possible D gene TRBD1, 6 bases. V was clipped by 4 bases and J by 5 bases, with 14 bases between them. This CDR3 contains 15 residues. Germline V gene data show CDR1 as LNHDA and CDR2 as SQIVND (reference sequence). CDR3 sequence (DNA): TGTGCCAGTAGTAAAAAACAGGGCCGGAATGAAAAACTGTTTTTT. Encoded protein: CASSKKQGRNEKLFF.

V is TRBV19 and J is TRBJ1-1, with no clear D. V was clipped by 8 bases and J by 0 bases, with 13 bases between them. The CDR3 consists of 14 residues. Germline V gene data show CDR1 as LNHDA and CDR2 as SQIVND (reference sequence). The CDR3 coding sequence is TGTGCCAGTCGGAACAGCAATATGAACACTGAAGCTTTCTTT. This translates into CASRNSNMNTEAFF.

This clone appeared a single time. The chain couples TRBV19 to TRBJ2-5; 12 positions agree with TRBD1. This CDR3 comprises 17 residues. From germline, CDR1 is LNHDA and CDR2 SQIVND (reference sequence). V was pared by 7 bases and J by 7 bases, with 16 bases of the junction left unmatched. In nucleotides, the CDR3 is TGTGCCAGTACCCTGGGGTCCGGGACAGGGGGCCGGGTGACCCAGTACTTC. Translated, it gives CASTLGSGTGGRVTQYF.

This rearrangement joins TRBV4-2 to TRBJ2-5, with 8 bases that match TRBD1. Germline-derived CDR1 and CDR2 are LGHNA and YNFKEQ. This CDR3 comprises 17 residues. V was clipped by 0 bases and J by 0 bases; unmatched bases: 6. CDR3: CASSQDLPGGNQETQYF. CDR3 nucleotides: TGTGCCAGCAGCCAAGATCTACCAGGGGGCAACCAAGAGACCCAGTACTTC.

The chain combines TRBV5-1 with TRBJ1-6; perhaps TRBD1 as D (5 bases). The germline CDR1 and CDR2 sequences are SGHRS and YFSETQ. V was pared by 0 bases and J by 9 bases, with 16 bases between. This CDR3 is built from 16 residues. The CDR3 region is CASSLERRGGTSPLHF. Written as DNA, the CDR3 is TGCGCCAGCAGCTTGGAAAGACGGGGAGGGACTTCACCCCTCCACTTT.

V gene TRBV6-1 combines with J gene TRBJ2-7; 9 bases are a match to TRBD1. The J segment lost 5 bases and the V segment lost 5 bases, leaving 1 base of the junction unmatched. The CDR3 extends over 12 amino acids. Germline V gives CDR1 MNHNS, CDR2 SASEGT. The CDR3 coding sequence is TGTGCCAGCAGTTGGACAGGGGACGAGCAGTACTTC. This encodes CASSWTGDEQYF.

V is TRBV25-1 and J is TRBJ2-1, with unresolved D. The V and J ends lost 2 bases and 12 bases respectively, with 17 bases between them. The CDR3 contains 14 residues. Per germline, CDR1 MGHDK and CDR2 SYGVNS. The CDR3 sequence is CASSERSPYQVQFF. The CDR3 nucleotides are TGTGCCAGCAGTGAACGGAGCCCATATCAGGTGCAGTTCTTC.

The chain employs TRBV7-8 and TRBJ2-1; 13 bases line up with TRBD2. The CDR3 totals 15 residues. The junction had 1 base not matched to a gene; V was cut back by 3 bases and J by 5 bases. Germline loops: CDR1 SGHVS, CDR2 FQNEAQ. CDR3 residues: CASSLGLAGHNEQFF. DNA of the CDR3: TGTGCCAGCAGCTTGGGACTAGCGGGACACAATGAGCAGTTCTTC. Supplemented by reference TRBV7-8 and TRBJ2-1, the full variable domain reads GAGVSQSPRYKVAKRGQDVALRCDPISGHVSLFWYQQALGQGPEFLTYFQNEAQLDKSGLPSDRFFAERPEGSVSTLKIQRTQQEDSAVYLCASSLGLAGHNEQFFGPGTRLTVL.

V is TRBV9 and J is TRBJ2-1; tentative D call: TRBD2 (6 bases). The CDR3 contains 15 residues. The germline V and J ends were trimmed by 3 bases and 10 bases, with 20 bases remaining between them. Germline CDR1 is SGDLS and CDR2 is YYNGEE. The CDR3 DNA sequence: TGTGCCAGCAGCGAACTCGGAGGGCCGGGTTACGAGCAGTTCTTC. Amino acids: CASSELGGPGYEQFF.